The 2 T cell receptor beta chains below come from one sample, sequenced in a study of blood T cell repertoires in COVID-19. Here immunoSEQ multiplex PCR was the method, and the copy in TCRdb shows in-frame clones only, minus some. The sample records under 300,000 clones, about 88% being singletons. Sequenced sample: peripheral blood. The source is a woman in her thirties or forties who had recovered from COVID-19.

This chain connects TRBV19 to TRBJ2-5, with TRBD2 identical over 9 bases. CDR1 is LNHDA, CDR2 SQIVND, per germline (reference sequence). The CDR3 runs to 17 residues. Losses at the gene ends were 0 bases for V and 2 bases for J; bases not matched to a gene: 7. The CDR3 bases are TGTGCCAGTAGTATAGATGACCGGCGGGGGGGACAAGAGACCCAGTACTTC. Amino acids: CASSIDDRRGGQETQYF.

The chain carries TRBV7-2 and TRBJ2-1; 7 bases match TRBD2. V lost 5 bases to trimming and J lost 8 bases; unmatched junction nucleotides: 6. CDR1 is SGHTA and CDR2 is FQGNSA in the germline V gene. This CDR3 is 13 amino acids long. CDR3 nucleotide sequence: TGTGCCAGCAGCCCGAGACGGGGGGATGAGCAGTTCTTC. Its translation is CASSPRRGDEQFF.